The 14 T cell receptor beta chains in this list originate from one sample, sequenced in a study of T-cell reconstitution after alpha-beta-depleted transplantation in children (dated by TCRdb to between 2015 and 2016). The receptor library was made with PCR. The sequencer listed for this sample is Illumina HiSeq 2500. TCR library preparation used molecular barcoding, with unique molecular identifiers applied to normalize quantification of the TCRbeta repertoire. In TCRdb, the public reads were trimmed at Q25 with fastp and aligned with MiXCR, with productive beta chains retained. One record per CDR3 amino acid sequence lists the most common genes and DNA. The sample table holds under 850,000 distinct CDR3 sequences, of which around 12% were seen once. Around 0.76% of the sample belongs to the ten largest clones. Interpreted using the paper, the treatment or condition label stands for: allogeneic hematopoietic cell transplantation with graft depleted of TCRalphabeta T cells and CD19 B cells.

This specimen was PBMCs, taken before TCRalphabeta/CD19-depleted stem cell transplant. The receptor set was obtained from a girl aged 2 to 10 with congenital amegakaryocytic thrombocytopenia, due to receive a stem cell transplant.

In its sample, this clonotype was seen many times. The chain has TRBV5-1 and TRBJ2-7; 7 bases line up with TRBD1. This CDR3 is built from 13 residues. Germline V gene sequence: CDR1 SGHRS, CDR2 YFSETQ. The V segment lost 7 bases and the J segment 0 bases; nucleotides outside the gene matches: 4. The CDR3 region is CASYRDSSYEQYF. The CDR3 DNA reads TGCGCCAGCTACAGGGACAGCTCCTACGAGCAGTACTTC. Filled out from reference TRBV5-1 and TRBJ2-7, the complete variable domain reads KAGVTQTPRYLIKTRGQQVTLSCSPISGHRSVSWYQQTPGQGLQFLFEYFSETQRNKGNFPGRFSGRQFSNSRSEMNVSTLELGDSALYLCASYRDSSYEQYFGPGTRLTVT.

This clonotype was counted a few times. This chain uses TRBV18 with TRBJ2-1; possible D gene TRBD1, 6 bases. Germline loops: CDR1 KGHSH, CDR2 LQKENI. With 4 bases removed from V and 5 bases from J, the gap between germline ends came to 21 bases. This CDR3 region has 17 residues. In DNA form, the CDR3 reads TGTGCCAGCTCACAATCAGAAGTCAGGGGATCCGACAATGAGCAGTTCTTC. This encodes CASSQSEVRGSDNEQFF.

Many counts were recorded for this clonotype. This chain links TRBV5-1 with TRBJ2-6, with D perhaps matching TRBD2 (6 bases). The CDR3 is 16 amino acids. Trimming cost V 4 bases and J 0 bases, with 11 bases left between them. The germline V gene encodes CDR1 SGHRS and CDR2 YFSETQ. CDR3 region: CASSGDGSSGANVLTF. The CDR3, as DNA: TGCGCCAGCAGCGGGGACGGGAGCTCTGGGGCCAACGTCCTGACTTTC.

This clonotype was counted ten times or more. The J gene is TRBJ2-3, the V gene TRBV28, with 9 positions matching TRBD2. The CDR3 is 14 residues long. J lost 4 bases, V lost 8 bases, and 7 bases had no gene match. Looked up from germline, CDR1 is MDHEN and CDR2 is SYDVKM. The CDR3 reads CASHRLAVPDTQYF. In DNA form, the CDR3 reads TGTGCCAGCCACCGACTAGCGGTCCCAGATACGCAGTATTTT.

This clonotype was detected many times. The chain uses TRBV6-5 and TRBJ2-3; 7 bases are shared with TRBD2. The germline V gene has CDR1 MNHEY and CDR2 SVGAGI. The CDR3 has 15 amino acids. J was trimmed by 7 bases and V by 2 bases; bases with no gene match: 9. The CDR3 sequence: CASSYPWGGRNTQYF. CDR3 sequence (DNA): TGTGCCAGCAGTTACCCATGGGGAGGGCGAAATACGCAGTATTTT.

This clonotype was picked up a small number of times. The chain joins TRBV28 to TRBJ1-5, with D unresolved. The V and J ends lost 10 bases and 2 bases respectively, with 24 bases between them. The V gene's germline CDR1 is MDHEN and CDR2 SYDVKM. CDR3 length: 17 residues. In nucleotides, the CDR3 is TGTGCCACGTCTTTACTGGCGCCTAACCTCGGCAATCAGCCCCAGCATTTT. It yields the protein CATSLLAPNLGNQPQHF.

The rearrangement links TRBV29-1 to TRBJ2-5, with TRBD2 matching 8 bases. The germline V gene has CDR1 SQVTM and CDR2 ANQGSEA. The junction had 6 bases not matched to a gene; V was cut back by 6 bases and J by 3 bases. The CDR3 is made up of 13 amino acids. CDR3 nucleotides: TGCAGCGTGGACACGGGGGGGGAAGAGACCCAGTACTTC. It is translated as CSVDTGGEETQYF.

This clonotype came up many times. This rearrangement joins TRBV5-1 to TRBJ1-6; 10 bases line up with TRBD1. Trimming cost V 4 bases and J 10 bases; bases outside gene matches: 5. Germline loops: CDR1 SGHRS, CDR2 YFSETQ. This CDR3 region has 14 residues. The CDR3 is CASSTDRGNSPLHF. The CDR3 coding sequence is TGCGCCAGCAGCACGGACAGGGGGAACTCACCCCTCCACTTT. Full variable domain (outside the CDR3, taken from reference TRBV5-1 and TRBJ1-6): KAGVTQTPRYLIKTRGQQVTLSCSPISGHRSVSWYQQTPGQGLQFLFEYFSETQRNKGNFPGRFSGRQFSNSRSEMNVSTLELGDSALYLCASSTDRGNSPLHFGNGTRLTVT.

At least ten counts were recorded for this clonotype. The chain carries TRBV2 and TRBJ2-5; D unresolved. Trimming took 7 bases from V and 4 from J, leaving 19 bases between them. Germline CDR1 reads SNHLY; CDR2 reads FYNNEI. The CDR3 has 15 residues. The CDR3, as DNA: TGTGCCAGCATCATTTTGAGTCACTCGGGAGAGACCCAGTACTTC. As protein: CASIILSHSGETQYF.

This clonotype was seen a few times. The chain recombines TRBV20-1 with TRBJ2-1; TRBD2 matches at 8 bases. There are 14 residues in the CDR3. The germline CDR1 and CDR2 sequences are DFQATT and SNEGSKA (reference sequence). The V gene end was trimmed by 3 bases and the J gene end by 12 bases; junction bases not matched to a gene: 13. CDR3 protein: CSARSSGSLRTQFF. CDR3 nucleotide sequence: TGCAGTGCTAGGTCCAGCGGGAGTTTGAGAACGCAGTTCTTC.

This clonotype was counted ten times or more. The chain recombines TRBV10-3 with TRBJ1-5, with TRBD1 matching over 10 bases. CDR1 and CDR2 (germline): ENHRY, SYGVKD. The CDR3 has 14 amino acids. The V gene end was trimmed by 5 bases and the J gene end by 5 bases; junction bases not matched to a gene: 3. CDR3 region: CAISKDRGDQPQHF. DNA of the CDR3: TGTGCCATCAGTAAGGACAGGGGGGATCAGCCCCAGCATTTT.

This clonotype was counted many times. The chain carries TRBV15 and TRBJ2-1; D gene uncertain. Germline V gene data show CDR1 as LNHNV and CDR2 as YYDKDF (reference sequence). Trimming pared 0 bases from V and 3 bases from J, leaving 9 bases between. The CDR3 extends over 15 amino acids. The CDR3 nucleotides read TGTGCCACCAGCAGAGACGCTTCTAGCTACAATGAGCAGTTCTTC. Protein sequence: CATSRDASSYNEQFF.

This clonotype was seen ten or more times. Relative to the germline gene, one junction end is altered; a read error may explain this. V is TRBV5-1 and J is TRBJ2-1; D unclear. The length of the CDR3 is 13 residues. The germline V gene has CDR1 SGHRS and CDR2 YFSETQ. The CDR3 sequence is CASSLNSYNEQFF. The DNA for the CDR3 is TGTGCCAGCAGTTTGAACAGTTACAATGAGCAGTTCTTC.

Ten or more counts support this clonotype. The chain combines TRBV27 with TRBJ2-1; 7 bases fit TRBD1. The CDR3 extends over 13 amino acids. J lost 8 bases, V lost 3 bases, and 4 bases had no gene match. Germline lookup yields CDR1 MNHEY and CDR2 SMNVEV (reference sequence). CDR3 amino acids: CASSLTGYDEQFF. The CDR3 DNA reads TGTGCCAGCAGTTTGACAGGGTACGATGAGCAGTTCTTC.